This T cell receptor (beta chain) was found in a study of human versus mouse CDR3 diversity and MHC coevolution. Cells were CD45RO-negative CD62L-positive naive CD4 T cells sorted from PBMCs. CDR1 SGHNT and CDR2 YYREEE come from the germline V gene (reference sequence). The ends lost 4 bases at V and 4 bases at J; junction bases unmatched: 4. There are 15 residues in the CDR3. TCRdb keeps only in-frame clones here, not all; method: immunoSEQ multiplex PCR. The table includes 50,000 to 65,000 clones, roughly 94% detected once. J is TRBJ2-3 and V is TRBV5-4, with 12 positions matching TRBD2. The sequence derives from a person in their sixties or seventies in good health. Sequencing used naive CD4+ T cells from blood. Regarding subset: CD45RO-negative CD62L-positive naive CD4 T cells. The CDR3 DNA is TGTGCCAGCAGCGCGACTAGCGGGAGATCAGATACGCAGTATTTT. Translated: CASSATSGRSDTQYF.